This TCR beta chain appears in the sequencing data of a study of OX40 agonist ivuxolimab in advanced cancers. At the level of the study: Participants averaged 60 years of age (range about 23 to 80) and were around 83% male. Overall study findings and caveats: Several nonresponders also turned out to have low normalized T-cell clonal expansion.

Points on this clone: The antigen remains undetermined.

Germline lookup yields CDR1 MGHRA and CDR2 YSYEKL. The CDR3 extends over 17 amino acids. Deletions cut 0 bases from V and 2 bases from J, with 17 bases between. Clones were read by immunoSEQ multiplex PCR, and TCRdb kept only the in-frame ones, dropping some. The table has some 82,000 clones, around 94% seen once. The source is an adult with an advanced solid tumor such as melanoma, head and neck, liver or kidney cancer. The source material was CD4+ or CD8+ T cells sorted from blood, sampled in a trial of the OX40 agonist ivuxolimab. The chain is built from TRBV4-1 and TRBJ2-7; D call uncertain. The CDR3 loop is CASSQEQVWGPAYEQYF. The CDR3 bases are TGCGCCAGCAGCCAAGAGCAAGTCTGGGGTCCAGCCTACGAGCAGTACTTC.